This paragraph reports one T cell receptor beta chain. What it recognizes is unknown. This sample was included in a study of T-cell reconstitution after alpha-beta-depleted transplantation in children. General observations from the study: A year had passed since transplant, and T-cell counts and diversity by then came mostly from newly produced T cells. Surviving recipient T cells and thymic progenitors accounted for the high day-60 TCRbeta diversity observed in some patients.

The V end was cut by 2 bases, the J end by 5 bases, with 7 bases between. This CDR3 spans 13 amino acids. The germline gives CDR1 LGHDT, CDR2 YNNKEL (reference sequence). The library targeted TCRbeta and was prepared with unique molecular identifiers. TCRdb re-called the PCR reads with MiXCR, one entry per CDR3 protein. Among fewer than 750,000 distinct CDR3 sequences listed, 25% to 30% were seen once. The source material was PBMCs, sampled before TCRalphabeta/CD19-depleted stem cell transplant. The TCR was taken from a boy younger than two with Wiskott-Aldrich syndrome, due to receive a stem cell transplant. V is TRBV3-1 and J is TRBJ1-5; D is unresolved. CDR3 sequence (DNA): TGTGCCAGCAGCCAAATGTCAGATCAGCCCCAGCATTTT. Protein sequence: CASSQMSDQPQHF.